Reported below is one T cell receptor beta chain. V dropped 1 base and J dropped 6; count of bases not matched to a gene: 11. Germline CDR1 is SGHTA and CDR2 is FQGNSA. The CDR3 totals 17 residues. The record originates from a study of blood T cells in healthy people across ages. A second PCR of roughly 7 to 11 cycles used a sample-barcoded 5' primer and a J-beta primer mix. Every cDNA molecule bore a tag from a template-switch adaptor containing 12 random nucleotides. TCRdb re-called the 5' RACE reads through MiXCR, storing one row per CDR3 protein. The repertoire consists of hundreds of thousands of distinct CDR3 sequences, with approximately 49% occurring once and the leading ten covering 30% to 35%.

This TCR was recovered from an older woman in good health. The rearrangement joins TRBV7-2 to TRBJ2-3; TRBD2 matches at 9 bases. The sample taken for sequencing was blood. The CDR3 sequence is CASSLEAGLAGRDTQYF. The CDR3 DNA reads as TGTGCCAGCAGCTTAGAAGCGGGGCTAGCGGGGCGGGATACGCAGTATTTT.